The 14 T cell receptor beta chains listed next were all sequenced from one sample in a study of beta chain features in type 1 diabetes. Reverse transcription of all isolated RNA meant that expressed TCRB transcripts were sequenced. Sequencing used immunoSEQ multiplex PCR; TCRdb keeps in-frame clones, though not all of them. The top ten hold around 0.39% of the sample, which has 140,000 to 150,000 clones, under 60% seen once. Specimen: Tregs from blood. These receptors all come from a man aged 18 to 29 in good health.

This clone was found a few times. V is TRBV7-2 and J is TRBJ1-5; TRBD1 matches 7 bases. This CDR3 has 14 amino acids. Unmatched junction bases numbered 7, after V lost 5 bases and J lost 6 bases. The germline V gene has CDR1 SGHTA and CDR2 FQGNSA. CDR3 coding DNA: TGTGCCAGCAGCCAGACAGGGATTCTTCAGCCCCAGCATTTT. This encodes CASSQTGILQPQHF.

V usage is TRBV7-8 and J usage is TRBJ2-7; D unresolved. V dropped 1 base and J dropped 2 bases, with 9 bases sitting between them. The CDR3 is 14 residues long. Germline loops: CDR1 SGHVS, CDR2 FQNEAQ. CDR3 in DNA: TGTGCCAGCAGCTTAGTGGTCAGCGCCTACGAGCAGTACTTC. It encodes CASSLVVSAYEQYF.

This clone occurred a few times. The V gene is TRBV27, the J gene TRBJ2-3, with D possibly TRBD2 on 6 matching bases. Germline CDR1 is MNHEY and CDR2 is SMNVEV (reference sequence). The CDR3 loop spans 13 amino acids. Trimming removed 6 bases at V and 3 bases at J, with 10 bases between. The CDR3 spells CASRMEGTDTQYF. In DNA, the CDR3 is TGTGCCAGCAGGATGGAGGGGACAGATACGCAGTATTTT.

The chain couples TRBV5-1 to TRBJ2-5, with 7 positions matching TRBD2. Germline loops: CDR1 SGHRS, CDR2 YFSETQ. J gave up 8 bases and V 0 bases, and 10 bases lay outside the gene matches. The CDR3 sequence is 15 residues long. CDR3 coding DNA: TGCGCCAGCAGCTTGGGGGACTACGAATTGAAAACCCAGTACTTC. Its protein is CASSLGDYELKTQYF.

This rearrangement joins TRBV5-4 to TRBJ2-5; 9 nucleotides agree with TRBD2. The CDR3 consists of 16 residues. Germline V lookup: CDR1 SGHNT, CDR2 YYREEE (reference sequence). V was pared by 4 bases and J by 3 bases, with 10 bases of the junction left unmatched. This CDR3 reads CASSQEGEREEETQYF. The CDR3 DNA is TGTGCCAGCAGCCAAGAGGGGGAGCGGGAGGAAGAGACCCAGTACTTC.

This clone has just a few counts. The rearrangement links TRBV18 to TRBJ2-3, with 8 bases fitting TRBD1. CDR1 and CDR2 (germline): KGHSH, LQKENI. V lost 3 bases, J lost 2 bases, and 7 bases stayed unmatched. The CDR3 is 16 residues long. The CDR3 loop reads CASSPGTGILTDTQYF. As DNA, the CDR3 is TGTGCCAGCTCACCTGGGACAGGAATCCTCACAGATACGCAGTATTTT.

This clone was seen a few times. The chain's CDR3 is CASSQSRGTEAFF. The CDR3 coding sequence is TGCGCCAGCAGCCAATCTCGGGGCACTGAAGCTTTCTTT. The genes are TRBV4-3 and TRBJ1-1; D unresolved. The CDR3 runs 13 residues. Germline CDR1 LGHNA, CDR2 YSLEER. Trimming removed 2 bases from V and 4 bases from J, with 8 bases in between.

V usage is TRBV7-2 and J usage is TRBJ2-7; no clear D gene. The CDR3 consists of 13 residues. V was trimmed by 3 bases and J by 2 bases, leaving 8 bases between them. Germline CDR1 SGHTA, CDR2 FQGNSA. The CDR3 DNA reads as TGTGCCAGCAGCTTCTTCCGTCCCTACGAGCAGTACTTC. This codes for CASSFFRPYEQYF.

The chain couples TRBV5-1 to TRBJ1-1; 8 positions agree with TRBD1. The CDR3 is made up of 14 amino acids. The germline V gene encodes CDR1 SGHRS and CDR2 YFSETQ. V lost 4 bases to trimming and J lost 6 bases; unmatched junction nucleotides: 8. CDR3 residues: CASSTQGARAEAFF. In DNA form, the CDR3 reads TGCGCCAGCAGCACTCAGGGGGCTCGCGCTGAAGCTTTCTTT.

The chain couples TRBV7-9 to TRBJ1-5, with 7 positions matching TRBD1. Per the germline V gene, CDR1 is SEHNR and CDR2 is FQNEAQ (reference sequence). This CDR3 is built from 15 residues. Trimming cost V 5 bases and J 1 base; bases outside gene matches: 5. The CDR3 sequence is CASSLSGQSNQPQHF. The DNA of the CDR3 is TGTGCCAGCAGCCTTTCGGGACAGAGCAATCAGCCCCAGCATTTT.

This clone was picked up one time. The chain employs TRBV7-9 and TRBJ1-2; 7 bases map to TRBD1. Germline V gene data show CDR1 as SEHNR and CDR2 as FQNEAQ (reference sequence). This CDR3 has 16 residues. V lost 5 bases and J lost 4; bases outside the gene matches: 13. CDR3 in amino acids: CASSRGTATETYGYTF. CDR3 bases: TGTGCCAGCAGCCGGGGGACAGCCACCGAAACCTATGGCTACACCTTC.

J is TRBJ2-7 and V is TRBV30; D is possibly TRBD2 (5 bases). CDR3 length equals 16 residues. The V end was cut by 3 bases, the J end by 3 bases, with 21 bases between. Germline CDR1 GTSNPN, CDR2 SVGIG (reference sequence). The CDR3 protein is CAWRADGGSLFYEQYF. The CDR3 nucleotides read TGTGCCTGGAGAGCGGACGGTGGCTCCCTATTCTACGAGCAGTACTTC.

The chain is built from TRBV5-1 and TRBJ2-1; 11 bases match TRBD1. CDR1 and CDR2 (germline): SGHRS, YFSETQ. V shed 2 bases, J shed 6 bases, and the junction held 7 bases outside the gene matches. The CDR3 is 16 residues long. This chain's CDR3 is CASSFLPGQGGNEQFF. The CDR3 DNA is TGCGCCAGCAGCTTCCTTCCGGGACAGGGGGGCAATGAGCAGTTCTTC.

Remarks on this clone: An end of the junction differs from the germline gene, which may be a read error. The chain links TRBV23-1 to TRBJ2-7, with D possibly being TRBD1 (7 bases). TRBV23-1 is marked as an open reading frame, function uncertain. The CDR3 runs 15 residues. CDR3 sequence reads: CASSQSKYRDSRGVF. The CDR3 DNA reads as TGCGCCAGCAGTCAATCAAAGTACCGGGACAGCCGCGGGGTCTTC.